A selection of T cell receptor beta chains follows, all from one sample in a study of cytomegalovirus exposure and HLA in healthy donors. The data were produced by immunoSEQ multiplex PCR, yet TCRdb's version contains in-frame clones alone and is incomplete. The repertoire holds about 360,000 clones, with 86% as singletons. Sequencing used PBMCs. The receptors originated from a woman between 18 and 30 years old in good health and CMV-seronegative. Both conserved end residues are part of each CDR3. A D gene is named only where the DNA matches it firmly. A clone size is listed for some rows: how often the clone was seen (once, few, many), or a class if it is expanded.

D | size | J | length | V | CDR3 | DNA
NA | NA | TRBJ2-2 | 14 | TRBV6-6 | CATGDSPIFGELFF | TGTGCCACCGGGGACTCCCCAATATTCGGGGAGCTGTTTTTT
NA | once | TRBJ1-1 | 15 | TRBV4-2 | CASSQGASLNTEAFF | TGTGCCAGCAGCCAAGGGGCCAGCTTGAACACTGAAGCTTTCTTT
TRBD2 | NA | TRBJ2-3 | 16 | TRBV5-6 | CASSLTSGAGIDTQYF | TGTGCCAGCAGCCTGACTAGCGGGGCCGGGATAGATACGCAGTATTTT
NA | NA | TRBJ2-2 | 16 | TRBV5-1 | CASSFWGVENTGELFF | TGCGCCAGCAGCTTTTGGGGGGTGGAGAACACCGGGGAGCTGTTTTTT
NA | NA | TRBJ2-7 | 14 | TRBV28 | CASSFPGPSYEQYF | TGTGCCAGCAGTTTTCCAGGGCCCAGCTACGAGCAGTACTTC
NA | NA | TRBJ2-7 | 13 | TRBV6-5 | CASTHGSGDEQYF | TGTGCCAGCACTCACGGATCAGGGGACGAGCAGTACTTC
NA | NA | TRBJ1-1 | 15 | TRBV6-5 | CASSYSVLTRPEAFF | TGTGCCAGCAGTTACTCTGTCTTGACAAGACCTGAAGCTTTCTTT
NA | NA | TRBJ2-2 | 14 | TRBV7-8 | CASSLGSRTGELFF | TGTGCCAGCAGCTTAGGTTCCAGGACCGGGGAGCTGTTTTTT
NA | NA | TRBJ2-7 | 14 | TRBV4-1 | CASSQVSLDYEQYF | TGCGCCAGCAGCCAAGTATCCCTAGACTACGAGCAGTACTTC
TRBD1 | NA | TRBJ1-1 | 14 | TRBV6-6 | CASSLTGLDTEAFF | TGTGCCAGCAGCCTGACAGGGTTGGACACTGAAGCTTTCTTT
NA | NA | TRBJ1-1 | 16 | TRBV15 | CATSRDPDSLNTEAFF | TGTGCCACCAGCAGAGATCCGGACAGTCTGAACACTGAAGCTTTCTTT
NA | few | TRBJ1-2 | 13 | TRBV21-1 | CASSIDRRNGYTF | TGTGCCAGCAGCATAGACAGACGAAATGGCTACACCTTC
TRBD2 | NA | TRBJ2-7 | 14 | TRBV5-5 | CASSLVAGSYEQYF | TGTGCCAGCAGCTTAGTAGCGGGGTCCTACGAGCAGTACTTC
TRBD2 | NA | TRBJ2-3 | 23 | TRBV30 | CAWSALRMTIPRLAGVPTDTQYF | TGTGCCTGGTCCGCTCTCCGTATGACTATTCCCCGACTAGCGGGAGTCCCCACAGATACGCAGTATTTT
NA | NA | TRBJ1-1 | 15 | TRBV6-4 | CASSGGYRVNTEAFF | TGTGCCAGCAGTGGAGGGTACAGGGTGAACACTGAAGCTTTCTTT
NA | NA | TRBJ1-1 | 15 | TRBV30 | CAWSVGGGAGTEAFF | TGTGCCTGGAGTGTAGGCGGGGGCGCAGGCACTGAAGCTTTCTTT
TRBD2 | NA | TRBJ2-3 | 14 | TRBV11-3 | CASSLELASGEQYF | TGTGCCAGCAGCTTAGAGTTGGCTAGCGGGGAACAGTATTTT
NA | NA | TRBJ1-6 | 15 | TRBV30 | CAWSISRGANSPLHF | TGTGCCTGGAGCATCAGCCGGGGGGCTAATTCACCCCTCCACTTT
NA | NA | TRBJ1-3 | 16 | TRBV28 | CASSPSGDPSGNTIYF | TGTGCCAGCAGTCCATCAGGGGACCCCTCTGGAAACACCATATATTTT
NA | NA | TRBJ2-1 | 14 | TRBV5-4 | CASSQDSKGDEQFF | TGTGCCAGCAGCCAGGACTCCAAGGGCGATGAGCAGTTCTTC
NA | NA | TRBJ2-1 | 16 | TRBV2 | CASSVTNSRAYNEQFF | TGTGCCAGCAGTGTTACTAATTCCCGCGCTTACAATGAGCAGTTCTTC
TRBD1 | NA | TRBJ2-7 | 15 | TRBV7-9 | CASSPGTGGSDEQYF | TGTGCCAGCAGCCCCGGGACAGGGGGCTCCGACGAGCAGTACTTC
NA | NA | TRBJ2-7 | 15 | TRBV6-1 | CASSEAGGTHGEQYF | TGTGCCAGCAGTGAAGCAGGCGGGACTCATGGGGAGCAGTACTTC
NA | NA | TRBJ1-2 | 12 | TRBV5-3 | CARRTDNYGYTF | TGTGCCAGAAGAACAGATAACTATGGCTACACCTTC
NA | NA | TRBJ2-7 | 14 | TRBV19 | CASSISYGQGEQYF | TGTGCCAGTAGTATATCGTATGGCCAGGGCGAGCAGTACTTC
NA | NA | TRBJ1-1 | 14 | TRBV5-4 | CASSFQGGDTEAFF | TGTGCCAGCAGCTTCCAGGGTGGGGACACTGAAGCTTTCTTT
TRBD1 | NA | TRBJ1-5 | 15 | TRBV7-9 | CASSRGDRGAQPQHF | TGTGCCAGCAGCCGGGGGGACAGGGGCGCTCAGCCCCAGCATTTT
NA | NA | TRBJ2-1 | 15 | TRBV9 | CASNSIGGRRDEQFF | TGTGCCAGCAATAGTATAGGAGGTCGGCGGGATGAGCAGTTCTTC
NA | once | TRBJ2-1 | 14 | TRBV2 | CASSGVRQKNEQFF | TGTGCCAGCAGTGGGGTGAGACAGAAGAATGAGCAGTTCTTC
TRBD1 | NA | TRBJ2-7 | 16 | TRBV29-1 | CSVEGRRDRRSYEQYF | TGCAGCGTTGAGGGGAGACGGGACAGGCGATCTTACGAGCAGTACTTC
TRBD2 | NA | TRBJ2-7 | 16 | TRBV4-2 | CASSQTASGSSYEQYF | TGTGCCAGCAGCCAAACCGCTAGCGGGAGCTCCTACGAGCAGTACTTC
TRBD2 | NA | TRBJ2-1 | 13 | TRBV7-9 | CASSLEREWEQFF | TGTGCCAGCAGCTTAGAGCGGGAGTGGGAGCAGTTCTTC
TRBD2 | once | TRBJ2-5 | 17 | TRBV7-9 | CASSHPTSGGIQETQYF | TGTGCCAGCAGCCACCCGACTAGCGGGGGGATACAAGAGACCCAGTACTTC
TRBD1 | NA | TRBJ1-5 | 17 | TRBV4-1 | CASSQDLTGGRSQPQHF | TGCGCCAGCAGCCAGGACTTGACAGGGGGCCGTTCTCAGCCCCAGCATTTT
NA | NA | TRBJ1-2 | 13 | TRBV27 | CASSLQRNYGYTF | TGTGCCAGCAGTTTACAACGGAACTATGGCTACACCTTC
NA | NA | TRBJ2-5 | 12 | TRBV2 | CASSPGEETQYF | TGTGCCAGCAGCCCAGGGGAAGAGACCCAGTACTTC
TRBD1 | NA | TRBJ2-6 | 18 | TRBV4-1 | CASSLGQGSLSGANVLTF | TGCGCCAGCAGCCTCGGACAGGGAAGTCTTTCTGGGGCCAACGTCCTGACTTTC
NA | NA | TRBJ1-6 | 15 | TRBV28 | CASSLDSRIGSPLHF | TGTGCCAGCAGTTTGGACAGCCGGATCGGGTCACCCCTCCACTTT
TRBD2 | NA | TRBJ2-3 | 18 | TRBV5-6 | CASSLGLGSGGATDTQYF | TGTGCCAGCAGCTTGGGTTTGGGTAGCGGGGGGGCCACAGATACGCAGTATTTT
TRBD1 | NA | TRBJ1-6 | 13 | TRBV19 | CASRRDSNSPLHF | TGTGCCAGTCGACGGGACAGTAATTCACCCCTCCACTTT